These 11 T cell receptor beta chains came from one sample sequenced in a study of cytomegalovirus exposure and HLA in healthy donors. Clones were read by immunoSEQ multiplex PCR, and TCRdb kept only the in-frame ones, dropping some. The data contain 110,000 or so clones, about 83% of them seen just once; the ten biggest clones take up approximately 4.9%. Sequenced sample: PBMCs. The receptors were sampled from a man between 18 and 35 years old in good health and CMV-seronegative.

The chain has TRBV6-6 and TRBJ1-6, with 9 bases identical to TRBD1. Germline-derived CDR1 and CDR2 are MNHNY and SVGAGI (reference sequence). This CDR3 spans 14 amino acids. V was pared by 5 bases and J by 12 bases, with 8 bases of the junction left unmatched. CDR3 sequence reads: CASSPRDRAQPLHF. The CDR3, as DNA: TGTGCCAGCAGTCCCCGGGACAGGGCTCAACCCCTCCACTTT.

This rearrangement joins TRBV30 to TRBJ1-2; D perhaps matches TRBD1 (6 bases). Per germline, CDR1 GTSNPN and CDR2 SVGIG (reference sequence). The CDR3 covers 13 residues. With 2 bases removed from V and 8 bases from J, the gap between germline ends came to 15 bases. CDR3 sequence reads: CAWSLAGALGYTF. In DNA, the CDR3 is TGTGCCTGGAGTTTGGCAGGGGCGCTGGGCTACACCTTC.

The rearrangement links TRBV20-1 to TRBJ2-7, with D perhaps TRBD2 (5 bases). This CDR3 is 11 amino acids long. With 1 base removed from V and 7 bases from J, the gap between germline ends came to 8 bases. Germline loops: CDR1 DFQATT, CDR2 SNEGSKA (reference sequence). CDR3 in DNA: TGCAGTGCTAGAGTGGGCGGGGAGCAGTACTTC. Amino acid sequence: CSARVGGEQYF.

The rearrangement links TRBV7-9 to TRBJ2-6, with a tentative D call TRBD1 (5 bases). Trimming took 7 bases from V and 0 from J, leaving 13 bases between them. CDR1 SEHNR and CDR2 FQNEAQ come from the germline V gene (reference sequence). This CDR3 contains 16 residues. CDR3 loop: CASTLDRNSGANVLTF. The CDR3 bases are TGTGCCAGCACCCTTGACAGAAACTCTGGGGCCAACGTCCTGACTTTC.

This rearrangement joins TRBV6-1 to TRBJ2-1, with TRBD1 matching 7 bases. V was pared by 4 bases and J by 1 base, with 7 bases of the junction left unmatched. The CDR3 spans 16 residues. Germline V lookup: CDR1 MNHNS, CDR2 SASEGT. The CDR3 region is CASSGGTVGSYNEQFF. The CDR3, as DNA: TGTGCCAGCAGTGGAGGGACAGTAGGATCCTACAATGAGCAGTTCTTC.

The V call is TRBV2, the J call TRBJ2-3, with a weak D call TRBD1 (6 bases). There are 15 residues in the CDR3. CDR1 and CDR2 (germline): SNHLY, FYNNEI. Trimming removed 3 bases from V and 0 bases from J, with 10 bases in between. The chain's CDR3 is CASSDLTGSTDTQYF. CDR3 DNA sequence: TGTGCCAGCAGTGACCTGACAGGTAGCACAGATACGCAGTATTTT.

The chain is built from TRBV30 and TRBJ2-5; 9 nucleotides match TRBD2. Germline assignment: CDR1 GTSNPN and CDR2 SVGIG (reference sequence). The CDR3 has 18 amino acids. V lost 0 bases and J lost 4; bases outside the gene matches: 15. CDR3 sequence: CAWSVPFGAGGPTETQYF. In DNA form, the CDR3 reads TGTGCCTGGAGTGTACCTTTCGGCGCGGGAGGGCCGACAGAGACCCAGTACTTC.

The chain has TRBV6-6 and TRBJ2-4; weak D call: TRBD2 (7 bases). The germline V and J ends were trimmed by 7 bases and 4 bases, with 20 bases remaining between them. Germline CDR1 MNHNY, CDR2 SVGAGI (reference sequence). This CDR3 comprises 16 residues. The CDR3 nucleotides are TGTGCCAGCACCCCCTCGAGCGGGACAATAAAAAACATTCAGTACTTC. This gives the protein CASTPSSGTIKNIQYF.

This chain uses TRBV5-1 with TRBJ1-2, with 10 bases identical to TRBD1. Per germline, CDR1 SGHRS and CDR2 YFSETQ. This CDR3 is built from 15 residues. V trimming: 0 bases; J trimming: 4 bases; junction bases outside the gene matches: 3. Here the CDR3 reads CASSLETGGSYGYTF. The DNA for the CDR3 is TGCGCCAGCAGCTTGGAGACAGGGGGCAGCTATGGCTACACCTTC.

The chain has TRBV7-9 and TRBJ2-1; a possible D gene is TRBD2 (6 bases). Germline CDR1 is SEHNR and CDR2 is FQNEAQ (reference sequence). Trimming left V 5 bases short and J 10 bases short, with 15 bases between. The CDR3 has 13 amino acids. CDR3 sequence (DNA): TGTGCCAGCAGCCTCGCTTCCAGCGGGGAGCAGTTCTTC. It is translated as CASSLASSGEQFF.

As DNA, the CDR3 is TGTGCCAGCAGCCTAGGGAGCCCCTCTGGAAACACCATATATTTT. Protein: CASSLGSPSGNTIYF. The chain carries TRBV6-5 and TRBJ1-3; no reliable D call. The CDR3 sequence is 15 residues long. CDR1 MNHEY and CDR2 SVGAGI come from the germline V gene. Trimming removed 6 bases at V and 0 bases at J, with 12 bases between.